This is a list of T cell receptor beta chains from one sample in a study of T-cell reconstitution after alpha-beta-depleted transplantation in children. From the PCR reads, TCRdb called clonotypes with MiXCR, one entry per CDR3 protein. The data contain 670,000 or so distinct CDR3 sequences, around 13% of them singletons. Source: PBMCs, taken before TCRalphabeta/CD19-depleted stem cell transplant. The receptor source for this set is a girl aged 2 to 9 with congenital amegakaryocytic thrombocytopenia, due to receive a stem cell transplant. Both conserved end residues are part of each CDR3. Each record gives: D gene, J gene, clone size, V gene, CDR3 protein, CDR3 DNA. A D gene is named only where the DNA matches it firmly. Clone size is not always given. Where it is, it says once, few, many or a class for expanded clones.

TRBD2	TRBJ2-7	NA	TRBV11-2	CASSHSGRFDYEQYF	TGTGCCAGCAGCCATAGCGGGAGGTTCGACTACGAGCAGTACTTC
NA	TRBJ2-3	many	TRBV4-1	CASSQDGGLTTDTQYF	TGCGCCAGCAGCCAAGATGGGGGGCTAACCACAGATACGCAGTATTTT
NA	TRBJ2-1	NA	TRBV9	CASSVDGPVDEQFF	TGTGCCAGCAGCGTAGACGGGCCAGTCGATGAGCAGTTCTTC
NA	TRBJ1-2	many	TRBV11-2	CASSVRDDGGYTF	TGTGCCAGCAGCGTCCGGGACGATGGGGGCTACACCTTC
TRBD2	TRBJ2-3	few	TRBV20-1	CSALLAGFTDTQYF	TGCAGTGCCCTACTAGCGGGATTCACAGATACGCAGTATTTT
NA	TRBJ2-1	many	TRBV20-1	CSASSFRSSYNEQFF	TGCAGTGCTAGTTCCTTCCGAAGCTCCTACAATGAGCAGTTCTTC
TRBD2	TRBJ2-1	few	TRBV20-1	CSARVLTSGSINEQFF	TGCAGTGCTAGAGTCCTGACTAGCGGGAGTATAAATGAGCAGTTCTTC
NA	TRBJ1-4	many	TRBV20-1	CSATKGRNEKLFF	TGCAGTGCTACTAAGGGTCGTAATGAAAAACTGTTTTTT
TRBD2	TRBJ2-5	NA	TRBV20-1	CSASGLGGETQYF	TGCAGTGCTAGTGGGCTGGGGGGGGAGACCCAGTACTTC
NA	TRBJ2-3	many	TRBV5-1	CASSLARDRQDTQYF	TGCGCCAGCAGCTTGGCCCGAGACAGGCAGGATACGCAGTATTTT
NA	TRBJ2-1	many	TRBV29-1	CSVGPVSVYNEQFF	TGCAGCGTTGGCCCGGTTAGTGTATACAATGAGCAGTTCTTC
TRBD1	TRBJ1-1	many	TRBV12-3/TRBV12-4	CASSGDRGEAFF	TGTGCCAGCAGTGGGGACAGGGGAGAAGCTTTCTTT
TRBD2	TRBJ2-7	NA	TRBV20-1	CSASRTSTSNEQYF	TGCAGTGCCAGCCGGACTAGCACCTCCAACGAGCAGTACTTC
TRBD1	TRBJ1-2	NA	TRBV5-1	CASSSGQGEALYGYTF	TGCGCCAGCAGCTCCGGACAGGGAGAGGCCCTCTATGGCTACACCTTC
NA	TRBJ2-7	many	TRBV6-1	CASSEAWSSHEQYF	TGTGCCAGCAGTGAAGCGTGGAGCTCCCACGAGCAGTACTTC
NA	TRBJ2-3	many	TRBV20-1	CSAGALGDTDTQYF	TGCAGTGCTGGGGCTCTCGGGGACACAGATACGCAGTATTTT
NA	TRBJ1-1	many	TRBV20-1	CSARDLRGSDTEAFF	TGCAGTGCTAGAGATCTGAGGGGGAGCGACACTGAAGCTTTCTTT
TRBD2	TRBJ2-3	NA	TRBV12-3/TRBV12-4	CASSFITSATDTQYF	TGTGCCAGCAGTTTCATAACTAGCGCGACAGATACGCAGTATTTT